The sequence of this T cell receptor beta chain was determined in a study of cytomegalovirus exposure and HLA in healthy donors. The overall study: Among the 300 to 400 donors who were genotyped, about 79% fell in the genetic ancestry cluster that is associated with self-reported Caucasian donors. Study-wide results and caveats: Later analysis reportedly placed an Asian-associated ancestry cluster below the approximately 700-donor mean in N-insertions. With later analysis, a missense DCLRE1C variant became linked to TCR beta V- and J-gene trimming. Generally TCR sequences proved uncommon, though certain public TCRs appeared in numerous donors.

Germline V CDR1 and CDR2: WSHSY, SAAADI. V gave up 7 bases and J gave up 9 bases, with 16 bases separating them. CDR3 length: 13 residues. The primer mix had 60 Vbeta and 13 Jbeta primers. Sequenced by immunoSEQ multiplex PCR; TCRdb stores in-frame clones only, minus some. This table has roughly 150,000 clones, 82% appearing once. A word on this clone: Its antigen is unidentified.

Sequenced material: PBMCs. The sequence was obtained from a girl aged 10 to 17 in good health and CMV-seropositive. The V and J genes are TRBV10-2 and TRBJ1-5; TRBD1 might be the D (6 bases). The CDR3 coding sequence is TGCGCCAGCACCGGACAGCCCTCAGGGCCCCAGCATTTT. This encodes CASTGQPSGPQHF.